The rows below give T cell receptor beta chains drawn from one sample of a study of blood T cell repertoires in COVID-19. Here immunoSEQ multiplex PCR was the method, and the copy in TCRdb shows in-frame clones only, minus some. The table includes around 230,000 clones, 80% to 90% detected once. Sequencing was done on a sample of peripheral blood. Receptors originate from a man in his forties who had recovered from COVID-19. The CDR3 runs from the conserved cysteine through the conserved F or W. D genes are given only for firm matches. The size of a clone is reported for some rows only, either as once, few or many, or as a class for expanded clones.

clone size: -
CDR3 length: 15
V gene: TRBV11-3
D gene: -
J gene: TRBJ2-2
CDR3 protein: CASNPRFTNTGELFF
CDR3 DNA: TGTGCCAGCAACCCCCGGTTTACGAACACCGGGGAGCTGTTTTTT

clone size: -
CDR3 length: 13
V gene: TRBV2
D gene: TRBD1
J gene: TRBJ1-2
CDR3 protein: CASSLQGNYGYTF
CDR3 DNA: TGTGCCAGCAGCCTACAGGGGAACTATGGCTACACCTTC

clone size: few
CDR3 length: 17
V gene: TRBV4-1
D gene: -
J gene: TRBJ1-1
CDR3 protein: CASSQDRRQSMNTEAFF
CDR3 DNA: TGCGCCAGCAGCCAAGATCGGCGGCAGAGTATGAACACTGAAGCTTTCTTT

clone size: -
CDR3 length: 14
V gene: TRBV9
D gene: TRBD1
J gene: TRBJ1-2
CDR3 protein: CASSAQGAHAGYTF
CDR3 DNA: TGTGCCAGCAGCGCACAGGGGGCGCATGCTGGCTACACCTTC

clone size: -
CDR3 length: 16
V gene: TRBV12-5
D gene: -
J gene: TRBJ1-2
CDR3 protein: CASGLVVLRTVNGYTF
CDR3 DNA: TGTGCTAGTGGTTTGGTAGTTTTGAGGACAGTCAATGGCTACACCTTC

clone size: -
CDR3 length: 13
V gene: TRBV2
D gene: TRBD1
J gene: TRBJ1-1
CDR3 protein: CASHKDRGTEAFF
CDR3 DNA: TGTGCCAGCCACAAAGACAGGGGTACTGAAGCTTTCTTT

clone size: -
CDR3 length: 16
V gene: TRBV6-2/TRBV6-3
D gene: -
J gene: TRBJ2-3
CDR3 protein: CASSPEPGHYTDTQYF
CDR3 DNA: TGTGCCAGCAGCCCTGAACCGGGACATTACACAGATACGCAGTATTTT

clone size: -
CDR3 length: 14
V gene: TRBV2
D gene: TRBD1
J gene: TRBJ1-2
CDR3 protein: CASRRDRGNYGYTF
CDR3 DNA: TGTGCCAGCAGGAGGGACAGGGGTAACTATGGCTACACCTTC

clone size: few
CDR3 length: 14
V gene: TRBV6-2/TRBV6-3
D gene: TRBD2
J gene: TRBJ2-5
CDR3 protein: CASSFQREAGTQYF
CDR3 DNA: TGTGCCAGCAGCTTCCAACGGGAGGCGGGGACCCAGTACTTC

clone size: -
CDR3 length: 14
V gene: TRBV10-3
D gene: -
J gene: TRBJ1-6
CDR3 protein: CASGEPSYNSPLHF
CDR3 DNA: TGTGCTTCGGGGGAGCCCTCCTATAATTCACCCCTCCACTTT

clone size: -
CDR3 length: 19
V gene: TRBV11-2
D gene: TRBD2
J gene: TRBJ2-1
CDR3 protein: CASSLLLGLAGGKGNEQFF
CDR3 DNA: TGTGCCAGCAGCTTACTCCTCGGACTAGCGGGGGGCAAAGGCAATGAGCAGTTCTTC